The next 14 T cell receptor beta chains were all read from a single sample in a study of shared clonotypes between healthy human individuals (dated by TCRdb to the early 2020s). For the CD8 naive samples, CD45RO-negative cells were positively selected for CCR7, yielding a CD45RA+CCR7+ population from which TemRA cells were excluded. Libraries were built with the immunoSEQ multiplex PCR assay. As stored in TCRdb, this immuneACCESS dataset retains in-frame rearrangements with V and J assigned. A fraction of the clones does not appear; measured against another copy, unresolved V genes explain less than half of the discrepancy, and the remainder lacks a known reason. The sample contains more than 2 million clones, just under 95% of them found a single time. The top ten clonotypes cover 1.5% to 2% of the sample. The sequenced sample was naive CD8+ T cells from PBMCs. The meaning of the sample's cell subset or site label: CD45RA+CCR7+. These receptors were collected from a young man in good health. Some clones in this sample may be carry-over from other donors' samples.

A remark on this clone: The sample contains more than one DNA sequence encoding this CDR3. The chain is built from TRBV4-1 and TRBJ2-1, with D unresolved. Germline V gene lookup returns CDR1 MGHRA and CDR2 YSYEKL. Between the trimmed V and J ends, which lost 3 bases and 1 base, there was a span of 4 bases. This CDR3 has 13 residues. In DNA, the CDR3 is TGCGCCAGCAGCCAGGCATCCTACAATGAGCAGTTCTTC. This translates into CASSQASYNEQFF.

The J gene is TRBJ2-7, the V gene TRBV2; 10 bases map to TRBD1. The V segment lost 0 bases and the J segment 3 bases; nucleotides outside the gene matches: 8. In germline, CDR1 is SNHLY, CDR2 FYNNEI. The CDR3 contains 17 residues. In DNA, the CDR3 is TGTGCCAGCAGTGAAGCGTTTACCGGGACAGGGGTCTACGAGCAGTACTTC. It is translated as CASSEAFTGTGVYEQYF.

This clone was seen more than once but under ten times. The V call is TRBV30, the J call TRBJ1-4; 7 bases line up with TRBD1. J was trimmed by 12 bases and V by 2 bases; bases with no gene match: 3. The CDR3 spans 11 residues. Germline assignment: CDR1 GTSNPN and CDR2 SVGIG (reference sequence). CDR3 in DNA: TGTGCCTGGAGTACCGGACAGGAACTGTTTTTT. It codes for CAWSTGQELFF. Full variable domain (rest looked up from reference TRBV30 and TRBJ1-4): SQTIHQWPATLVQPVGSPLSLECTVEGTSNPNLYWYRQAAGRGLQLLFYSVGIGQISSEVPQNLSASRPQDRQFILSSKKLLLSDSGFYLCAWSTGQELFFGSGTQLSVL.

In its sample, this clone was seen once. This chain connects TRBV4-2 to TRBJ1-2, with TRBD1 identical over 10 bases. Germline V lookup: CDR1 LGHNA, CDR2 YNFKEQ. With V trimmed by 1 base and J by 2 bases, 4 bases remained unmatched. The CDR3 totals 16 residues. The CDR3 DNA follows: TGTGCCAGCAGCCAAGGTCGGGGACAGGGGAACTATGGCTACACCTTC. Amino acids: CASSQGRGQGNYGYTF.

V usage is TRBV4-1 and J usage is TRBJ2-7; maybe TRBD2 (5 bases). V lost 0 bases and J lost 2, with 14 bases in between. The CDR3 has 16 residues. The germline V gene encodes CDR1 MGHRA and CDR2 YSYEKL. The CDR3 DNA sequence: TGCGCCAGCAGCCAAGATTTACGGACTCCCCCCTACGAGCAGTACTTC. Translation: CASSQDLRTPPYEQYF.

The chain employs TRBV29-1 and TRBJ2-1, with 12 bases lining up with TRBD2. The V segment lost 6 bases and the J segment 6 bases; nucleotides outside the gene matches: 9. The CDR3 runs to 15 residues. In germline, CDR1 is SQVTM, CDR2 ANQGSEA. The DNA for the CDR3 is TGCAGCGTCCGAGCTAGCGGGAGGGGTCTCAATGAGCAGTTCTTC. Protein product: CSVRASGRGLNEQFF.

V and J are TRBV29-1 and TRBJ2-7; D is unclear. The CDR3 sequence is 13 residues long. Germline assignment: CDR1 SQVTM and CDR2 ANQGSEA. V lost 1 base to trimming and J lost 7 bases, with 14 bases between them. The CDR3 bases are TGCAGCGTTGAAGGCCTCTTTGGGAAAGAGCAGTACTTC. It translates to CSVEGLFGKEQYF.

The chain employs TRBV7-9 and TRBJ2-2; D not resolved. Germline values: CDR1 SEHNR, CDR2 FQNEAQ (reference sequence). This CDR3 comprises 13 residues. V was clipped by 1 base and J by 7 bases, with 7 bases between them. Here the CDR3 reads CASSLVLDGELFF. In nucleotides, the CDR3 is TGTGCCAGCAGCTTAGTTCTCGACGGGGAGCTGTTTTTT.

In regard to this clone: Other DNA variants within this sample encode the same CDR3. The rearrangement joins TRBV7-9 to TRBJ2-7, with D perhaps being TRBD1 or TRBD2 (5 bases each). Germline V CDR1 and CDR2: SEHNR, FQNEAQ (reference sequence). This CDR3 is 14 amino acids long. V lost 3 bases and J 2 bases, leaving 11 bases between the germline ends. The CDR3 DNA is TGTGCCAGCAGCTTCAGGGACCGCCCCTACGAGCAGTACTTC. It yields the protein CASSFRDRPYEQYF.

The chain recombines TRBV13 with TRBJ2-1, with 14 nucleotides matching TRBD2. This CDR3 spans 18 amino acids. V lost 0 bases and J lost 5; bases outside the gene matches: 6. Per the germline V gene, CDR1 is PRHDT and CDR2 is FYEKMQ (reference sequence). CDR3: CASSLGGTSGSGDNEQFF. The CDR3 region has the DNA TGTGCCAGCAGCTTAGGGGGGACTAGCGGGAGTGGTGACAATGAGCAGTTCTTC.

The chain employs TRBV11-2 and TRBJ2-7; TRBD2 matches 13 bases. Trimming cost V 5 bases and J 4 bases; bases outside gene matches: 5. The CDR3 has 15 amino acids. The germline gives CDR1 SGHAT, CDR2 FQNNGV. The chain's CDR3 is CASSAGLAGLYEQYF. DNA of the CDR3: TGTGCCAGCAGCGCGGGACTAGCGGGACTTTACGAGCAGTACTTC.

The table lists this clone with a count of one. This chain joins TRBV15 and TRBJ2-5; 11 positions agree with TRBD2. V lost 0 bases to trimming and J lost 0 bases; unmatched junction nucleotides: 3. Germline assignment: CDR1 LNHNV and CDR2 YYDKDF (reference sequence). The CDR3 consists of 17 residues. The CDR3 protein is CATSRDLGLADQETQYF. CDR3 in DNA: TGTGCCACCAGCAGAGATTTGGGACTAGCGGACCAAGAGACCCAGTACTTC. Supplemented by reference TRBV15 and TRBJ2-5, the full variable domain reads DAMVIQNPRYQVTQFGKPVTLSCSQTLNHNVMYWYQQKSSQAPKLLFHYYDKDFNNEADTPDNFQSRRPNTSFCFLDIRSPGLGDTAMYLCATSRDLGLADQETQYFGPGTRLLVL.

This clone was detected once. The V and J genes are TRBV4-2 and TRBJ2-5; D might be TRBD2 (6 bases). The J call may be in error: the DNA end matches TRBJ2-7 better. CDR1 LGHNA and CDR2 YNFKEQ come from the germline V gene. This CDR3 has 15 residues. CDR3 residues: CASSQDGGVGYEQYF. CDR3 DNA: TGTGCCAGCAGCCAAGATGGCGGGGTAGGCTACGAGCAGTACTTC.

CDR3 sequence (DNA): TGTGCCATCAGGAGGGGACTAGCGGGGGGCACAGATACGCAGTATTTT. Translating it yields CAIRRGLAGGTDTQYF. The chain recombines TRBV10-3 with TRBJ2-3; 14 bases fit TRBD2. The V gene end was trimmed by 6 bases and the J gene end by 1 base; junction bases not matched to a gene: 3. Germline CDR1 ENHRY, CDR2 SYGVKD. The CDR3 is 16 amino acids.